This is a list of T cell receptor beta chains from one sample in a study of shared clonotypes between healthy human individuals. Method: immunoSEQ multiplex PCR; TCRdb's copy keeps in-frame clones and lacks some. This sample carries roughly 570,000 clones, 98% of them seen once, and the ten largest clones take approximately 0.3%. Sequenced input: naive CD8+ T cells sorted from blood. These receptors all come from a man younger than 40 in good health. CDR3s include the opening cysteine and the closing phenylalanine or tryptophan. Fields, in order: V gene, J gene, D gene, clone size, CDR3 protein, CDR3 DNA. A D gene is named only where the DNA matches it firmly. Not all rows give a size; the values are once, few, many and, for expanded clones, a class.

TRBV9	TRBJ2-3	.	.	CASSASKRWGLIADTQYF	TGTGCCAGCAGCGCGTCCAAAAGATGGGGGTTAATTGCAGATACGCAGTATTTT
TRBV11-2	TRBJ1-1	.	.	CASSLAQGNTEAFF	TGTGCCAGCAGCTTAGCACAGGGGAACACTGAAGCTTTCTTT
TRBV27	TRBJ2-3	TRBD2	.	CASSLSPWEGLVTQYF	TGTGCCAGCAGTTTATCTCCGTGGGAGGGCCTAGTTACGCAGTATTTT
TRBV27	TRBJ2-1	TRBD2	.	CASSLYGGVHEQFF	TGTGCCAGCAGTTTATATGGGGGGGTCCATGAGCAGTTCTTC
TRBV25-1	TRBJ2-7	TRBD1	.	CASSEPGTGSYEQYF	TGTGCCAGCAGTGAACCCGGGACAGGGTCCTACGAGCAGTACTTC
TRBV28	TRBJ2-1	.	.	CASSPGHRIVEQFF	TGTGCCAGCAGTCCGGGACATCGTATAGTAGAGCAGTTCTTC
TRBV5-5	TRBJ1-1	.	.	CASSLIGLGTEAFF	TGTGCCAGCAGCTTAATTGGGCTGGGGACTGAAGCTTTCTTT
TRBV5-1	TRBJ2-6	.	once	CASSFPASGSGANVLTF	TGCGCCAGCAGCTTCCCCGCGTCCGGATCTGGGGCCAACGTCCTGACTTTC
TRBV15	TRBJ2-2	TRBD1	.	CATSSSRGPNTGELFF	TGTGCCACCAGCAGCAGCAGGGGGCCGAACACCGGGGAGCTGTTTTTT
TRBV19	TRBJ1-2	TRBD1	.	CASSPGTVYGYTF	TGTGCCAGTAGTCCCGGGACAGTCTATGGCTACACCTTC
TRBV7-9	TRBJ2-7	.	.	CASSLYDEQYF	TGTGCCAGCAGCTTATATGACGAGCAGTACTTC
TRBV6-5	TRBJ2-1	TRBD2	.	CASSYGTSREQFF	TGTGCCAGCAGTTACGGGACTAGCCGCGAGCAGTTCTTC
TRBV5-5	TRBJ1-1	.	.	CASSDDNPWLGTEAFF	TGTGCCAGCTCGGATGACAACCCCTGGTTGGGCACTGAAGCTTTCTTT
TRBV21-1	TRBJ1-2	.	.	CASRGDYGYTF	TGTGCCAGCAGGGGAGATTATGGCTACACCTTC
TRBV7-8	TRBJ1-1	TRBD1	.	CASSIGQANTEAFF	TGTGCCAGCAGCATCGGACAGGCGAACACTGAAGCTTTCTTT
TRBV5-1	TRBJ1-5	TRBD1	.	CASSEGQGFNQPQHF	TGCGCCAGCAGCGAAGGACAGGGGTTCAATCAGCCCCAGCATTTT
TRBV4-1	TRBJ2-7	TRBD2	.	CASSQVAGSSYEQYF	TGCGCCAGCAGCCAGGTAGCGGGGTCCTCCTACGAGCAGTACTTC
TRBV30	TRBJ1-2	TRBD1	.	CAWSERQGVYYGYTF	TGTGCCTGGAGTGAGAGACAGGGAGTCTACTATGGCTACACCTTC
TRBV7-9	TRBJ2-7	.	.	CASDWTGSSYEQYF	TGTGCCAGCGACTGGACGGGGAGCTCCTACGAGCAGTACTTC
TRBV7-9	TRBJ2-7	TRBD2	.	CASSLGTSGHFTSYEQYF	TGTGCCAGCAGCTTGGGGACTAGCGGACACTTTACCTCCTACGAGCAGTACTTC
TRBV9	TRBJ1-3	.	.	CASSASNQEDTIYF	TGTGCCAGCAGCGCATCCAACCAGGAAGACACCATATATTTT
TRBV11-2	TRBJ2-7	.	.	CASSLGRAQASELYEQYF	TGTGCCAGCAGCTTAGGGCGGGCGCAAGCTTCCGAACTCTACGAGCAGTACTTC
TRBV9	TRBJ1-2	.	.	CASSDRVYGYTF	TGTGCCAGCAGCGACAGGGTCTATGGCTACACCTTC
TRBV5-1	TRBJ2-5	TRBD1	.	CASSSRRRDRAETQYF	TGCGCCAGCAGCTCCCGCCGAAGGGACAGGGCGGAGACCCAGTACTTC
TRBV6-5	TRBJ2-1	.	.	CASSYSGGNYNEQFF	TGTGCCAGCAGTTACTCAGGGGGGAACTACAATGAGCAGTTCTTC
TRBV6-5	TRBJ1-2	TRBD1	.	CASSYSTGVLGYTF	TGTGCCAGCAGTTACTCTACAGGGGTTCTCGGCTACACCTTC
TRBV13	TRBJ2-5	TRBD2	.	CASSLADQETQYF	TGTGCCAGCAGTCTAGCGGACCAAGAGACCCAGTACTTC
TRBV29-1	TRBJ1-2	.	.	CSVEGDNYGYTF	TGCAGCGTTGAAGGGGATAACTATGGCTACACCTTC
TRBV27	TRBJ1-3	.	.	CASRRTSGNTIYF	TGTGCCAGCCGCCGTACCTCTGGAAACACCATATATTTT
TRBV9	TRBJ1-2	.	once	CASSSGSGFEDYGYTF	TGTGCCAGCAGCTCAGGTTCAGGGTTTGAGGACTATGGCTACACCTTC
TRBV27	TRBJ2-1	.	once	CASSRDYNEQFF	TGTGCCAGCAGTCGGGACTACAATGAGCAGTTCTTC
TRBV5-1	TRBJ2-7	TRBD2	.	CASSLGLASFSYEQYF	TGCGCCAGCAGCTTGGGACTAGCGTCTTTCTCCTACGAGCAGTACTTC
TRBV19	TRBJ2-3	.	.	CASSMGTDTQYF	TGTGCCAGTAGTATGGGGACAGATACGCAGTATTTT
TRBV27	TRBJ2-1	.	few	CASSFSAGADFNEQFF	TGTGCCAGCAGTTTTTCGGCAGGGGCGGACTTCAATGAGCAGTTCTTC
TRBV27	TRBJ1-3	.	.	CASSPRGRAGNTIYF	TGTGCCAGCAGCCCTAGGGGCAGGGCTGGAAACACCATATATTTT
TRBV27	TRBJ2-1	.	.	CASKGVSSYNEQFF	TGTGCCAGCAAAGGGGTCAGCTCCTACAATGAGCAGTTCTTC
TRBV27	TRBJ1-4	.	.	CASSLLPNEKLFF	TGTGCCAGCAGTTTACTCCCTAATGAAAAACTGTTTTTT